Below, 14 T cell receptor beta chains from the same sample are listed, as sequenced in a study of T cells in Graves' hyperthyroidism and ophthalmopathy. RNA transcripts were the template for amplifying TCR beta CDR3 regions. With the HTBI primer set, the TCR CDR3 went through a first round of RT-PCR. TCRdb recomputed calls from the multiplex PCR reads with MiXCR, one row per CDR3 protein. The data contain about 510,000 distinct CDR3 sequences, 12% to 15% of them singletons. The specimen sequenced was blood. These receptors came from a woman in her 40s with Graves' hyperthyroidism.

This clonotype has at least ten counts. V is TRBV7-9 and J is TRBJ2-3; TRBD1 matches at 7 bases. V dropped 9 bases and J dropped 2; count of bases not matched to a gene: 2. This CDR3 is 12 amino acids long. Germline V gene sequence: CDR1 SEHNR, CDR2 FQNEAQ (reference sequence). This CDR3 is CASEGATDTQYF. The CDR3 coding sequence is TGTGCCAGTGAGGGGGCCACAGATACGCAGTATTTT.

This clonotype was found a few times. The chain carries TRBV19 and TRBJ1-1; 7 nucleotides agree with TRBD1. The CDR3 has 14 residues. Germline CDR1 and CDR2: LNHDA and SQIVND (reference sequence). The V gene end was trimmed by 3 bases and the J gene end by 7 bases; junction bases not matched to a gene: 8. The CDR3 protein is CASSIVTGAGEAFF. CDR3 in DNA: TGTGCCAGTAGTATCGTCACAGGGGCGGGTGAAGCTTTCTTT.

This sequence joins TRBV12-3 or TRBV12-4 and TRBJ2-5; the D gene is possibly TRBD1 (5 bases). The ends were cut back, 5 bases at V and 2 bases at J, with 12 bases in the middle. This CDR3 contains 14 residues. Here the CDR3 DNA reads TGTGCCAGCAGTCGAGACAGACCACAAGAGACCCAGTACTTC. Translating gives CASSRDRPQETQYF.

There are many counts of this clonotype. The genes are TRBV11-2 and TRBJ2-1, with 14 positions matching TRBD2. Unmatched junction bases numbered 3, after V lost 2 bases and J lost 0 bases. Germline CDR1 is SGHAT and CDR2 is FQNNGV. There are 18 residues in the CDR3. Written as DNA, the CDR3 is TGTGCCAGCAGCTTATTCGGGACTAGCGGGAGCTCCTACAATGAGCAGTTCTTC. It specifies CASSLFGTSGSSYNEQFF.

On this clonotype: One end of the junction does not line up with germline, which may come from a read error. This chain links TRBV7-2 with TRBJ2-1, with D maybe TRBD1 (7 bases). This CDR3 is built from 15 residues. Germline V CDR1 and CDR2: SGHTA, FQGNSA. CDR3 amino acids: CVSSAGGSSYNEQFF. In nucleotides, the CDR3 is TGTGTCAGCAGCGCAGGGGGGAGCTCCTACAATGAGCAGTTCTTC. Full variable domain (missing parts from reference TRBV7-2 and TRBJ2-1): GAGVSQSPSNKVTEKGKDVELRCDPISGHTALYWYRQSLGQGLEFLIYFQGNSAPDKSGLPSDRFSAERTGGSVSTLTIQRTQQEDSAVYLCVSSAGGSSYNEQFFGPGTRLTVL.

At least ten counts were recorded for this clonotype. The gene calls are TRBV5-1 and TRBJ1-2; tentative D call: TRBD1 (6 bases). The CDR3 is made up of 16 amino acids. The germline V gene encodes CDR1 SGHRS and CDR2 YFSETQ. Trimming stripped 4 bases from V and 4 bases from J, with 20 bases between. This chain's CDR3 is CASSPKPGQSAYGYTF. For the CDR3, the DNA is TGCGCCAGCAGCCCTAAGCCCGGACAGTCTGCCTATGGCTACACCTTC.

This clonotype was seen at least ten times. V and J are TRBV2 and TRBJ2-1, with TRBD2 matching over 14 bases. V was pared by 7 bases and J by 9 bases, with 14 bases of the junction left unmatched. This CDR3 has 17 amino acids. CDR1 and CDR2 (germline): SNHLY, FYNNEI. This CDR3 is CASTSYGLAGGQGEQFF. The CDR3 nucleotides are TGTGCCAGCACCTCCTATGGACTAGCGGGAGGCCAGGGTGAGCAGTTCTTC.

The chain links TRBV27 to TRBJ1-6; 9 bases are shared with TRBD1. Losses at the gene ends were 6 bases for V and 4 bases for J; bases not matched to a gene: 16. This CDR3 is built from 19 residues. Germline V lookup: CDR1 MNHEY, CDR2 SMNVEV (reference sequence). CDR3 bases: TGTGCCAGCAGCCTCACTCGGGACAGGGTATCGGAATATAATTCACCCCTCCACTTT. This codes for CASSLTRDRVSEYNSPLHF.

V usage is TRBV20-1 and J usage is TRBJ1-3, with a tentative D call TRBD1 (5 bases). With 0 bases removed from V and 0 bases from J, the gap between germline ends came to 12 bases. This CDR3 spans 16 amino acids. The germline V gene encodes CDR1 DFQATT and CDR2 SNEGSKA (reference sequence). The CDR3 coding sequence is TGCAGTGCTAGAGATCGGGGACTGTACTCTGGAAACACCATATATTTT. As protein: CSARDRGLYSGNTIYF.

This clonotype was recorded many times. The chain employs TRBV2 and TRBJ1-1, with D uncertain. From germline, CDR1 is SNHLY and CDR2 FYNNEI. The V end lost 8 bases, the J end lost 0 bases, and 13 bases lay between the germline ends. The CDR3 covers 14 residues. The CDR3 region is CASGSRQLNTEAFF. In DNA form, the CDR3 reads TGTGCCAGCGGGTCCCGGCAGTTGAACACTGAAGCTTTCTTT. Drawing the rest from reference TRBV2 and TRBJ1-1, the complete variable domain is EPEVTQTPSHQVTQMGQEVILRCVPISNHLYFYWYRQILGQKVEFLVSFYNNEISEKSEIFDDQFSVERPDGSNFTLKIRSTKLEDSAMYFCASGSRQLNTEAFFGQGTRLTVV.

This chain joins TRBV20-1 and TRBJ1-5; 8 bases match TRBD1. The CDR3 runs to 17 residues. Germline CDR1 reads DFQATT; CDR2 reads SNEGSKA (reference sequence). Trimming removed 7 bases from V and 0 bases from J; junction bases left unmatched: 14. Here the CDR3 DNA reads TGCAGTGTCGGGGGGGACAGGAGAGCCTATAGCAATCAGCCCCAGCATTTT. Translated: CSVGGDRRAYSNQPQHF.

About this clonotype itself: A much larger clone sits a single nucleotide away, making a read error possible. V is TRBV20-1 and J is TRBJ2-2, with TRBD2 as a possible D gene (7 bases). The length of the CDR3 is 15 residues. Trimming took off 0 bases at V and 6 bases at J, with 14 bases between the two ends. The V gene's germline CDR1 is DFQATT and CDR2 SNEGSKA (reference sequence). DNA for the CDR3: TGCAGTGCTAGAGAGCGGGGGCAAGGGGCCGGGGAGCTGTTTTTT. It yields the protein CSARERGQGAGELFF.

This clonotype has a count of ten or more. J is TRBJ1-1 and V is TRBV6-1; TRBD1 matches at 7 bases. Germline trimming cut 6 bases from V and 7 bases from J; bases unmatched to any gene: 8. CDR1 and CDR2 from the germline V gene are MNHNS and SASEGT. The CDR3 is 13 amino acids. The CDR3 sequence is CASRPGTAFEAFF. In DNA, the CDR3 is TGTGCCAGCAGGCCCGGGACAGCTTTTGAAGCTTTCTTT.

With regard to this clonotype: No conserved phenylalanine or tryptophan ends this CDR3, so it is likely a read error. The DNA is left out, because the CDR3 cannot be placed on it with certainty; the CDR3 is given as TCRdb lists it. V is TRBV28 and J is TRBJ2-1; TRBD2 is the table's D call, not checked against the DNA. Germline-derived CDR1 and CDR2 are MDHEN and SYDVKM. Termini included, the CDR3 measures 14 amino acids. CDR3 sequence reads: CATGTSGTNNEQFL.